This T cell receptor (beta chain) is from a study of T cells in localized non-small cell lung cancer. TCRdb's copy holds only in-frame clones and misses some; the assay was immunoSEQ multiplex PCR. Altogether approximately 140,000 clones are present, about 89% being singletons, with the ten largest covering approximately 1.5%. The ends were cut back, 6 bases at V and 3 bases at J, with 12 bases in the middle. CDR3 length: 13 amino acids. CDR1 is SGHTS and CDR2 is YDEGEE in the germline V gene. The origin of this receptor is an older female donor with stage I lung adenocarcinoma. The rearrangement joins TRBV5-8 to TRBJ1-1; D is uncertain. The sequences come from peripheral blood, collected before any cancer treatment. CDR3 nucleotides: TGTGCCAGCACCCCGGACCTATACACTGAAGCTTTCTTT. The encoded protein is CASTPDLYTEAFF.